This T cell receptor beta chain was profiled in a study of cytomegalovirus exposure and HLA in healthy donors. General study points: The study flagged approximately 180 TCR beta chains as cytomegalovirus-associated. A classifier reportedly called cytomegalovirus status with high sensitivity and specificity. DRB1 showed the most TCR associations and HLA-C the fewest in a later analysis, as rates varied by HLA locus.

Donors were nominally healthy when sampled, though unrecorded immune exposures were likely. In its sample, this clone was seen once. No antigen is known for it. Primers: 60 Vbeta forward and 13 Jbeta reverse. TCRdb's copy holds only in-frame clones and misses some; the assay was immunoSEQ multiplex PCR. The data show under 70,000 clones, roughly 88% seen once. The TCR was taken from a young woman in good health and CMV-seronegative. Input material: PBMCs.

The DNA for the CDR3 is TGTGCCAGCAGCTTAGCGGGAGAAGGGAATGAGCAGTTCTTC. Its protein is CASSLAGEGNEQFF. The chain links TRBV13 to TRBJ2-1, with D tentatively TRBD2 (6 bases). This CDR3 is 14 amino acids long. V gave up 1 base and J gave up 7 bases, with 11 bases separating them. The germline V gene encodes CDR1 PRHDT and CDR2 FYEKMQ (reference sequence).